What follows describes a single T cell receptor beta chain. Antigen unknown. These data come from a study of identical twins. Points from the study as a whole: The presence of invariant MAIT and iNKT cells could partly confound analyses of zero-insertion sequences. Beta clonotypes that were abundant in cord blood contained fewer insertions, a pattern absent from memory repertoires.

The V and J ends lost 1 base and 9 bases, in that order; junction bases with no gene match: 14. CDR1 and CDR2 from the germline V gene are LNHNV and YYDKDF (reference sequence). CDR3 length equals 17 residues. Unique molecular identifiers were in the cDNA, with template-switch universal primer binding. Using its own MiXCR run on the 5' RACE reads, TCRdb lists one record per CDR3 protein. The sample has 720 or so distinct CDR3 sequences, about three fifths seen once; the top ten hold approximately 5%. Healthy Caucasian donors formed the entire cohort. Sequencing was done on a sample of CD4+ T cells sorted from blood. The sequence was obtained from a woman under 30 in good health. This table probably holds off-target reads from a library built for another chain. The rearrangement joins TRBV15 to TRBJ2-1; 8 bases fit TRBD2. In nucleotides, the CDR3 is TGTGCCACCAGCAGAGCGCCCCCGGGACTAGTCTTCGGTGAGCAGTTCTTC. Its protein is CATSRAPPGLVFGEQFF.